These 32 T cell receptor beta chains came from one sample sequenced in a study of blood T cell repertoires in COVID-19. The repertoire was sequenced with immunoSEQ multiplex PCR; TCRdb's copy has only in-frame clones and lacks some. The repertoire has approximately 260,000 clones, 70% to 90% of them found once; the top ten carry 9.5% to 11%. The sample was peripheral blood. The receptors shown here come from a woman in her 70s with acute or convalescent COVID-19.

About this clone itself: The same CDR3 arises from other DNA sequences in this sample as well. The V call is TRBV19, the J call TRBJ1-6, with D possibly being TRBD1 (6 bases). The V end lost 5 bases, the J end lost 6 bases, and 14 bases lay between the germline ends. Germline V CDR1 and CDR2: LNHDA, SQIVND (reference sequence). The CDR3 runs 15 residues. CDR3 loop: CASSLGGQTNSPLHF. In DNA form, the CDR3 reads TGTGCCAGTAGTTTAGGGGGACAAACTAATTCACCCCTCCACTTT.

Here the CDR3 reads CASSQGGSSNSPLHF. Here the CDR3 DNA reads TGTGCCAGCAGCCAAGGAGGCTCTTCTAATTCACCCCTCCACTTT. This chain links TRBV3-1 (or the pseudogene TRBV3-2) with TRBJ1-6; D not resolved. The CDR3 covers 15 residues. Germline values: CDR1 LGHDT, CDR2 YNNKEL (reference sequence). Deletions cut 1 base from V and 6 bases from J, with 10 bases between.

The chain is built from TRBV5-1 and TRBJ2-2; 12 nucleotides align to TRBD2. Germline V lookup: CDR1 SGHRS, CDR2 YFSETQ. With V trimmed by 4 bases and J by 8 bases, 12 bases remained unmatched. The CDR3 loop spans 17 amino acids. The CDR3 DNA reads TGCGCCAGCAGCCCCTCTCCCGGACTAGCGGGATCGGGGGAGCTGTTTTTT. This codes for CASSPSPGLAGSGELFF.

V usage is TRBV10-3 and J usage is TRBJ2-6, with a tentative D call TRBD2 (5 bases). CDR1 is ENHRY, CDR2 SYGVKD, per germline. The CDR3 runs 15 residues. V lost 8 bases, J lost 2 bases, and 13 bases lay in between. The CDR3: CAIRGINTGANVLTF. For the CDR3, the DNA is TGTGCCATCCGAGGGATTAACACTGGGGCCAACGTCCTGACTTTC.

CDR3 protein: CASSRGYAIYF. In nucleotides, the CDR3 is TGCGCCAGCAGCAGGGGGTACGCCATATATTTT. V is TRBV4-1 and J is TRBJ1-3; possibly TRBD1 for D (6 bases). From germline, CDR1 is MGHRA and CDR2 YSYEKL. This CDR3 is built from 11 residues. V gave up 5 bases and J gave up 11 bases, with 10 bases separating them.

The chain combines TRBV11-2 with TRBJ2-3; TRBD2 is a possible D gene (5 bases). Per the germline V gene, CDR1 is SGHAT and CDR2 is FQNNGV. With 2 bases removed from V and 4 bases from J, the gap between germline ends came to 22 bases. This CDR3 contains 18 residues. CDR3 DNA sequence: TGTGCCAGCAGCTTATTCTCGCTAGTGCGGACGAGGGCAGATACGCAGTATTTT. Translated, it gives CASSLFSLVRTRADTQYF.

In regard to this clone: The sample has other DNA sequences that encode this CDR3 too. The rearrangement uses TRBV3-1 (or the pseudogene TRBV3-2) and TRBJ1-1, with TRBD1 as a possible D gene (6 bases). V gave up 0 bases and J gave up 8 bases, with 7 bases separating them. The CDR3 sequence is 12 residues long. Germline assignment: CDR1 LGHDT and CDR2 YNNKEL (reference sequence). CDR3 sequence reads: CASSQERGEAFF. DNA for the CDR3: TGTGCCAGCAGCCAAGAGAGGGGGGAAGCTTTCTTT.

CDR3 DNA: TGTGCCAGCAGTTTCGGACACGTGGGCGAGCAGTACTTC. Its protein is CASSFGHVGEQYF. The chain combines TRBV12-3 or TRBV12-4 with TRBJ2-7; tentatively, D is TRBD1 (5 bases). Trimming pared 3 bases from V and 6 bases from J, leaving 12 bases between. The CDR3 contains 13 residues.

The chain joins TRBV30 to TRBJ1-1; possible D gene TRBD1, 5 bases. CDR1 and CDR2 (germline): GTSNPN, SVGIG (reference sequence). The CDR3 contains 14 residues. V dropped 4 bases and J dropped 1 base, with 13 bases sitting between them. CDR3 amino acids: CAWKGDRRNTEAFF. The CDR3 DNA is TGTGCCTGGAAGGGCGACAGAAGGAACACTGAAGCTTTCTTT. The whole variable domain, filled in from reference TRBV30 and TRBJ1-1, reads SQTIHQWPATLVQPVGSPLSLECTVEGTSNPNLYWYRQAAGRGLQLLFYSVGIGQISSEVPQNLSASRPQDRQFILSSKKLLLSDSGFYLCAWKGDRRNTEAFFGQGTRLTVV.

The chain has TRBV5-1 and TRBJ1-4; D may be TRBD1 (6 bases). This CDR3 is 15 amino acids long. The V gene lost 2 bases and the J gene lost 5 bases, with 13 bases spanning the gap. Germline CDR1 reads SGHRS; CDR2 reads YFSETQ. The CDR3 DNA sequence: TGCGCCAGCAGCTTAGGGAACAGGGAGAATGAAAAACTGTTTTTT. Translation gives CASSLGNRENEKLFF.

V and J are TRBV7-6 and TRBJ2-3, with 9 bases lining up with TRBD1. Germline V gene lookup returns CDR1 SGHVS and CDR2 FNYEAQ. The CDR3 consists of 16 residues. Trimming at V came to 5 bases and at J to 1 base, leaving 7 bases not matched to a gene. The CDR3 protein is CASSRSRDRGTDTQYF. The DNA of the CDR3 is TGTGCCAGCAGCCGCAGCCGGGACAGGGGCACAGATACGCAGTATTTT.

J is TRBJ2-5 and V is TRBV6-2 or TRBV6-3; 7 bases agree with TRBD1. Germline assignment: CDR1 MNHEY and CDR2 SVGEGT. This CDR3 is built from 13 residues. Trimming removed 2 bases from V and 5 bases from J; junction bases left unmatched: 2. As DNA, the CDR3 is TGTGCCAGCAGTTACCCGGACAGGGAGACCCAGTACTTC. Amino acid sequence: CASSYPDRETQYF.

J is TRBJ2-7 and V is TRBV11-3, with D maybe TRBD1 (5 bases). The CDR3 length is 13 residues. Per germline, CDR1 SGHNT and CDR2 YENEEA. Trimming removed 4 bases at V and 7 bases at J, with 14 bases between. Here the CDR3 reads CASSSAVGREQYF. The CDR3 nucleotides are TGTGCCAGCAGCTCCGCGGTGGGGCGGGAGCAGTACTTC.

The chain employs TRBV2 and TRBJ2-3; 11 bases are a match to TRBD2. After removal of 6 bases from V and 2 bases from J, the junction contained 4 bases not matched to a gene. The CDR3 sequence is 15 residues long. CDR1 is SNHLY, CDR2 FYNNEI, per germline. The CDR3 nucleotides read TGTGCCAGCAGGGCTAGCGGGGGGTTCACAGATACGCAGTATTTT. As protein: CASRASGGFTDTQYF. Supplemented by reference TRBV2 and TRBJ2-3, the full variable domain reads EPEVTQTPSHQVTQMGQEVILRCVPISNHLYFYWYRQILGQKVEFLVSFYNNEISEKSEIFDDQFSVERPDGSNFTLKIRSTKLEDSAMYFCASRASGGFTDTQYFGPGTRLTVL.

V and J are TRBV19 and TRBJ1-2, with D tentatively TRBD1 (6 bases). The V end lost 6 bases, the J end lost 2 bases, and 19 bases lay between the germline ends. This CDR3 region has 16 residues. Germline CDR1 reads LNHDA; CDR2 reads SQIVND (reference sequence). CDR3 sequence: CASRRGDRSLNYGYTF. The CDR3 coding sequence is TGTGCCAGTAGAAGAGGCGACAGGTCCCTAAACTATGGCTACACCTTC.

The chain joins TRBV6-6 to TRBJ1-5; D ambiguous. Deletions cut 6 bases from V and 7 bases from J, with 13 bases between. Germline V gene lookup returns CDR1 MNHNY and CDR2 SVGAGI (reference sequence). CDR3 size: 13 residues. In nucleotides, the CDR3 is TGTGCCAGCAGCCCGGGGTTGCGGCAGCCCCAGCATTTT. The encoded protein is CASSPGLRQPQHF.

The V and J genes are TRBV20-1 and TRBJ1-2; TRBD1 matches 7 bases. CDR3 length: 11 residues. The germline V gene has CDR1 DFQATT and CDR2 SNEGSKA (reference sequence). Trimming removed 6 bases from V and 4 bases from J; junction bases left unmatched: 2. Here the CDR3 reads CSAGDSYGYTF. The CDR3, as DNA: TGCAGTGCCGGGGACAGCTATGGCTACACCTTC.

The V gene is TRBV5-1, the J gene TRBJ2-1; a weak D match, TRBD1 (6 bases). CDR1 is SGHRS and CDR2 is YFSETQ in the germline V gene. V lost 1 base to trimming and J lost 5 bases, with 16 bases between them. The CDR3 has 16 residues. The CDR3 DNA reads as TGCGCCAGCAGCTTGTATTCCAGGGGCATGAACAATGAGCAGTTCTTC. This gives the protein CASSLYSRGMNNEQFF.

The chain carries TRBV19 and TRBJ2-5, with TRBD1 identical over 9 bases. Germline V gene data show CDR1 as LNHDA and CDR2 as SQIVND (reference sequence). The CDR3 totals 14 residues. Trimming took 5 bases from V and 5 from J; bases not matched to a gene: 6. CDR3 DNA sequence: TGTGCCAGTAGTCCGCAACAGGGGGCCGAGACCCAGTACTTC. Amino acid sequence: CASSPQQGAETQYF.

The chain couples TRBV13 to TRBJ2-7; possible D gene TRBD2, 7 bases. V shed 4 bases and J shed 4 bases, with 17 bases lying between them. The CDR3 consists of 15 residues. Germline V gene data show CDR1 as PRHDT and CDR2 as FYEKMQ (reference sequence). CDR3 DNA sequence: TGTGCCAGCAGCTCACAGGGAGGGGAGAGATACGAGCAGTACTTC. Protein sequence: CASSSQGGERYEQYF.

This rearrangement joins TRBV5-1 to TRBJ2-7; TRBD1 matches 7 bases. Unmatched junction bases numbered 7, after V lost 3 bases and J lost 4 bases. The CDR3 consists of 14 residues. Germline values: CDR1 SGHRS, CDR2 YFSETQ. The DNA for the CDR3 is TGCGCCAGCAGCTCCCGGGACAGCCGTTACGAGCAGTACTTC. Its translation is CASSSRDSRYEQYF.

The chain couples TRBV19 to TRBJ2-7, with a possible D match to TRBD1 (6 bases). Trimming removed 2 bases at V and 6 bases at J, with 14 bases between. CDR1 is LNHDA and CDR2 is SQIVND in the germline V gene (reference sequence). This CDR3 is built from 14 residues. CDR3 nucleotide sequence: TGTGCCAGTAGTATATCAGGGGCGCACGGCGAGCAGTACTTC. It codes for CASSISGAHGEQYF.

This sequence joins TRBV7-2 and TRBJ1-1, with a tentative D call TRBD1 (5 bases). CDR3 size: 14 residues. The germline V gene encodes CDR1 SGHTA and CDR2 FQGNSA. The V and J ends lost 1 base and 5 bases respectively, with 11 bases between them. The CDR3 reads CASSLVGGRTEAFF. Here the CDR3 DNA reads TGTGCCAGCAGCTTAGTCGGGGGGAGGACTGAAGCTTTCTTT.

The chain is built from TRBV19 and TRBJ1-6, with 7 nucleotides matching TRBD1. Per germline, CDR1 LNHDA and CDR2 SQIVND (reference sequence). V lost 1 base and J lost 7; bases outside the gene matches: 7. The CDR3 runs to 16 residues. The CDR3 nucleotides read TGTGCCAGTAGTATAGCCGCAGGGGGAGTAAATTCACCCCTCCACTTT. Encoded protein: CASSIAAGGVNSPLHF.

The V call is TRBV18, the J call TRBJ2-3; maybe TRBD2 (5 bases). Trimming removed 0 bases at V and 6 bases at J, with 13 bases between. The CDR3 extends over 15 amino acids. Looked up from germline, CDR1 is KGHSH and CDR2 is LQKENI. In nucleotides, the CDR3 is TGTGCCAGCTCACCACCGGACGGAGGTGGGGATACGCAGTATTTT. Amino acids: CASSPPDGGGDTQYF.

The genes are TRBV6-5 and TRBJ2-7; D call uncertain. The CDR3 runs to 11 residues. Germline-derived CDR1 and CDR2 are MNHEY and SVGAGI. Deletions cut 5 bases from V and 1 base from J, with 3 bases between. The CDR3 DNA follows: TGTGCCAGCAGTCCTTCCTACGAGCAGTACTTC. Residues: CASSPSYEQYF.

V gene TRBV2 combines with J gene TRBJ1-1, with 7 bases aligning to TRBD1. There are 11 residues in the CDR3. Looked up from germline, CDR1 is SNHLY and CDR2 is FYNNEI. The trim removed 6 bases at V and 8 bases at J, leaving 3 bases unmatched. The CDR3 loop is CASSWDREAFF. In nucleotides, the CDR3 is TGTGCCAGCAGCTGGGACAGAGAAGCTTTCTTT.

The chain recombines TRBV5-1 with TRBJ1-4; no firm D call. Germline CDR1 SGHRS, CDR2 YFSETQ. Trimming stripped 0 bases from V and 10 bases from J, with 13 bases between. The CDR3 runs to 14 residues. For the CDR3, the DNA is TGCGCCAGCAGCTTGGCCCCGTATAACGGAAAACTGTTTTTT. Protein sequence: CASSLAPYNGKLFF.

To note about this clone: No DNA is shown, since the ends of the CDR3 on it are uncertain; the CDR3 is the one TCRdb lists. J is TRBJ1-2 and V is TRBV27. The CDR3 is 18 residues long, counting both termini. The V gene's germline CDR1 is MNHEY and CDR2 SMNVEV (reference sequence). The CDR3 loop is CASSSSGPGVRVNYGYTF.

This chain links TRBV2 with TRBJ2-7; no definite D call. The CDR3 is made up of 15 amino acids. V was clipped by 5 bases and J by 7 bases, with 21 bases between them. Looked up from germline, CDR1 is SNHLY and CDR2 is FYNNEI. The CDR3: CASSFFRGPLREQYF. The CDR3 DNA sequence: TGTGCCAGCAGTTTCTTCCGCGGTCCTCTACGAGAGCAGTACTTC.

The J gene is TRBJ1-2, the V gene TRBV6-5, with TRBD1 identical over 9 bases. The CDR3 loop spans 15 amino acids. Unmatched junction bases numbered 12, after V lost 8 bases and J lost 5 bases. CDR1 and CDR2 (germline): MNHEY, SVGAGI. The CDR3 is CASVHFRDREYGYTF. Written as DNA, the CDR3 is TGTGCCAGCGTGCACTTCCGGGACAGGGAGTATGGCTACACCTTC.

Here the CDR3 reads CASSLFFVQGGSEAFF. The CDR3, as DNA: TGTGCCAGCAGCTTATTTTTCGTGCAGGGAGGGTCTGAAGCTTTCTTT. The genes are TRBV7-3 and TRBJ1-1; the D gene is possibly TRBD1 (5 bases). Germline CDR1 and CDR2: SGHTA and FQGTGA. V shed 2 bases and J shed 6 bases, with 19 bases lying between them. The CDR3 contains 16 residues.